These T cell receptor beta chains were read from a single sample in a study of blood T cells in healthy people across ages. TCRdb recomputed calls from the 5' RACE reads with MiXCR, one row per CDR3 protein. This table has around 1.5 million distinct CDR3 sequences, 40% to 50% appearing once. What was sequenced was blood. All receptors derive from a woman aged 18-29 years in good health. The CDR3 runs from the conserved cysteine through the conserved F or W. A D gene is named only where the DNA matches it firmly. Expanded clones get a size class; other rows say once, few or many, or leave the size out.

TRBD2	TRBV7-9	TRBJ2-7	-	CANSGTSYEQYF	TGTGCCAACAGCGGGACCTCCTACGAGCAGTACTTC
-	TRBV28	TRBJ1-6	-	CASSLGGQLNSPLHF	TGTGCCAGCAGTTTAGGTGGACAACTAAATTCACCCCTCCACTTT
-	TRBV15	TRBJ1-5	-	CATSRDSGGHRPQHF	TGTGCCACCAGCAGAGATTCGGGAGGCCATCGGCCCCAGCATTTT
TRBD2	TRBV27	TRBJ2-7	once	CASSPRTRVDYEQYF	TGTGCCAGCAGTCCCAGGACTAGGGTAGACTACGAGCAGTACTTC
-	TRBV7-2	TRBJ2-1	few	CASSFSMSYNEQFF	TGTGCCAGCAGCTTTTCTATGTCCTACAATGAGCAGTTCTTC
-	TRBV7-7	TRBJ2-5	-	CASSSTAATQYF	TGTGCCAGCAGCTCGACGGCCGCGACCCAGTACTTC
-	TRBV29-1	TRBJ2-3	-	CSVDPLYF	TGCAGCGTTGACCCCTTGTATTTT
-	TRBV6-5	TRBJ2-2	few	CASSPTSIGTGELFF	TGTGCCAGCAGCCCAACTAGCATAGGGACCGGGGAGCTGTTTTTT
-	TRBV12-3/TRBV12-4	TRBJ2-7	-	CASTLGGAHEQYF	TGTGCCAGCACCCTTGGGGGGGCCCACGAGCAGTACTTC
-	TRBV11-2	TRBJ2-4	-	CASSRAPVKNIQYF	TGTGCCAGCAGCCGTGCCCCGGTCAAAAACATTCAGTACTTC
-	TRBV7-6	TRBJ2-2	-	CASSWQIEGPDTGELFF	TGTGCCAGCAGCTGGCAAATTGAGGGGCCGGACACCGGGGAGCTGTTTTTT
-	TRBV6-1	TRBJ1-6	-	CASSIRGSSSYNSPLHF	TGTGCCAGCAGTATCAGGGGTAGTAGCTCCTATAATTCACCCCTCCACTTT
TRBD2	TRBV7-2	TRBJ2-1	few	CASSLTSGRAGNEQFF	TGTGCCAGCAGCCTAACAAGCGGGAGGGCCGGAAATGAGCAGTTCTTC
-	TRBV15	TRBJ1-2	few	CATSRDAYEGGYTF	TGTGCCACCAGCAGAGATGCATATGAGGGTGGCTACACCTTC
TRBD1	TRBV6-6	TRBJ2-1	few	CASSSFEQGGTDEQFF	TGTGCCAGCAGTTCCTTCGAACAGGGGGGTACGGATGAGCAGTTCTTC
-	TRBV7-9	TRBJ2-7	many	CASSLVGGYEQYF	TGTGCCAGCAGCTTAGTGGGAGGCTACGAGCAGTACTTC
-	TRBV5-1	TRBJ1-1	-	CASSPLKTNTEAFF	TGCGCCAGCAGCCCCCTCAAAACGAACACTGAAGCTTTCTTT
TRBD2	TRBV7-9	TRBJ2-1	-	CASSPSGIPYNEQFF	TGTGCCAGCAGTCCTAGCGGGATTCCATACAATGAGCAGTTCTTC
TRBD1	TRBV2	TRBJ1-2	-	CANRQGAGYGYTF	TGTGCCAATCGGCAGGGGGCTGGCTATGGCTACACCTTC
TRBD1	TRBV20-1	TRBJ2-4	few	CSARDGTGKNIQYF	TGCAGTGCTAGGGATGGGACAGGGAAAAACATTCAGTACTTC
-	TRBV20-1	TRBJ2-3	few	CSAFTGHMDTQYF	TGCAGTGCTTTTACCGGGCACATGGATACGCAGTATTTT
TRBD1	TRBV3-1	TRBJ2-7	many	CASSQDHGTGSEQYF	TGTGCCAGCAGCCAAGATCATGGGACAGGGTCCGAGCAGTACTTC
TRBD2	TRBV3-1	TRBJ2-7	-	CASSLRLAGASYEQYF	TGTGCCAGCAGCCTCAGACTAGCGGGAGCCTCCTACGAGCAGTACTTC
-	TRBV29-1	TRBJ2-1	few	CSVEDEGGGYNEQFF	TGCAGCGTTGAAGATGAGGGAGGGGGCTACAATGAGCAGTTCTTC
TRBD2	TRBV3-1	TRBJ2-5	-	CASRNSGTSINEQYF	TGTGCCAGCAGAAACTCCGGGACTAGCATCAATGAGCAGTACTTC
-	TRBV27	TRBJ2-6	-	CASSPRGGSGANVLTF	TGTGCCAGCAGTCCCCGTGGGGGTTCTGGGGCCAACGTCCTGACTTTC
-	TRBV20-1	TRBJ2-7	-	CSAREGDYEQYF	TGCAGTGCTAGAGAGGGTGACTACGAGCAGTACTTC
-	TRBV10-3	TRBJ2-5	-	CASSGDNEQYF	TGTGCCAGCAGTGGGGACAATGAGCAGTACTTC